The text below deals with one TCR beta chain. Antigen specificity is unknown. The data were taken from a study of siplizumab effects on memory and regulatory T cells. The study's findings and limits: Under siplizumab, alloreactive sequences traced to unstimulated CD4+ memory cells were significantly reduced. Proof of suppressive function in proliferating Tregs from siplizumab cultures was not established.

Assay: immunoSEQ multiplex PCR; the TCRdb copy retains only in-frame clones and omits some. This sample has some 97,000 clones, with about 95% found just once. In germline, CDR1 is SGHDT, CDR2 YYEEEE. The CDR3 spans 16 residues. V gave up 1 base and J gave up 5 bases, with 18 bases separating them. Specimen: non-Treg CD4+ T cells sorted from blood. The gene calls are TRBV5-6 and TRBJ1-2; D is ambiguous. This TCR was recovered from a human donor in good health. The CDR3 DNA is TGTGCCAGCAGCTTGTCATACAGCTCGTATGATTATGGCTACACCTTC. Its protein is CASSLSYSSYDYGYTF.